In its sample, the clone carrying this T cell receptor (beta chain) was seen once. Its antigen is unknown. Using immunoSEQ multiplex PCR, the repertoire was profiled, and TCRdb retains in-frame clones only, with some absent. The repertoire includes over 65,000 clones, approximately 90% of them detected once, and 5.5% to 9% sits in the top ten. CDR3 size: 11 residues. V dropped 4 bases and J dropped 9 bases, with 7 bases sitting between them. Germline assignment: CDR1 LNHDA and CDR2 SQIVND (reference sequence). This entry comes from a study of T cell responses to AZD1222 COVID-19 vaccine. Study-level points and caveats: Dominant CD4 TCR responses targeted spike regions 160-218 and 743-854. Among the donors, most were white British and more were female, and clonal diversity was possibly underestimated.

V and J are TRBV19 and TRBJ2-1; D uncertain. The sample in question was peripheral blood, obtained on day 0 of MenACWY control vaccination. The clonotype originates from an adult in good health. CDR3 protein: CASSTGGEQFF. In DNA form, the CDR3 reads TGTGCCAGTAGTACCGGTGGTGAGCAGTTCTTC.